One sample yielded the 22 T cell receptor beta chains listed below, sequenced in a study of cytomegalovirus exposure and HLA in healthy donors. Researchers ran the PCR with 60 Vbeta and 13 Jbeta primers. Assay: immunoSEQ multiplex PCR; the TCRdb copy retains only in-frame clones and omits some. The table includes 150,000 to 200,000 clones, 65% to 75% detected once. Sequenced: PBMCs. The receptors come from a human donor in good health.

This clone was detected only a few times. The sample carries other DNA sequences with the same CDR3. V gene TRBV13 combines with J gene TRBJ2-3, with unresolved D. The CDR3 contains 12 residues. V was pared by 5 bases and J by 6 bases, with 9 bases between. From germline, CDR1 is PRHDT and CDR2 FYEKMQ (reference sequence). Written as DNA, the CDR3 is TGTGCCAGCAGCCCCGGTGTGGATACGCAGTATTTT. It is translated as CASSPGVDTQYF.

This clone was detected once. This chain connects TRBV5-1 to TRBJ1-3; D gene unclear. The V gene lost 3 bases and the J gene lost 0 bases, with 10 bases spanning the gap. From germline, CDR1 is SGHRS and CDR2 YFSETQ. This CDR3 has 15 amino acids. CDR3 region: CASSSSTVSGNTIYF. The CDR3 DNA follows: TGCGCCAGCAGCTCGAGCACAGTCTCTGGAAACACCATATATTTT.

This chain connects TRBV7-8 to TRBJ1-5; D perhaps matches TRBD1 (5 bases). Germline V gene lookup returns CDR1 SGHVS and CDR2 FQNEAQ. The CDR3 has 14 amino acids. V was shortened by 5 bases and J by 7 bases, with 15 bases between the two germline ends. The CDR3 sequence is CASSPTGPGQPQHF. CDR3 coding DNA: TGTGCCAGCAGCCCTACAGGCCCAGGGCAGCCCCAGCATTTT.

The J gene is TRBJ1-5, the V gene TRBV5-6; D uncertain. V lost 1 base and J 0 bases, leaving 14 bases between the germline ends. Germline values: CDR1 SGHDT, CDR2 YYEEEE. The length of the CDR3 is 17 residues. This chain's CDR3 is CASSLRELGYSNQPQHF. CDR3 nucleotides: TGTGCCAGCAGCTTGCGGGAATTGGGGTATAGCAATCAGCCCCAGCATTTT.

The CDR3 loop is CASGPPTGAAGNTIYF. The DNA of the CDR3 is TGTGCCAGCGGCCCACCGACAGGGGCGGCTGGAAACACCATATATTTT. This rearrangement joins TRBV5-6 to TRBJ1-3, with 8 bases aligning to TRBD1. The CDR3 spans 16 residues. From germline, CDR1 is SGHDT and CDR2 YYEEEE. Trimming at V came to 7 bases and at J to 2 bases, leaving 11 bases not matched to a gene.

This clone has just a few counts. The genes are TRBV2 and TRBJ2-7, with D perhaps matching TRBD2 (7 bases). The germline V gene has CDR1 SNHLY and CDR2 FYNNEI. V was cut by 3 bases and J by 4 bases, with 22 bases left in between. The CDR3 has 17 amino acids. CDR3 coding DNA: TGTGCCAGCAGTGATGTTTATACGGGGGGCCTACCTTACGAGCAGTACTTC. It yields the protein CASSDVYTGGLPYEQYF.

The rearrangement uses TRBV4-1 and TRBJ1-1; D is unresolved. The CDR3 runs to 14 residues. CDR1 and CDR2 (germline): MGHRA, YSYEKL. V lost 1 base and J 4 bases, leaving 10 bases between the germline ends. DNA for the CDR3: TGCGCCAGCAGCCAAGTTGAGGGAACCACTGAAGCTTTCTTT. Residues: CASSQVEGTTEAFF.

In its sample, this clone was seen a few times. The chain joins TRBV7-9 to TRBJ2-3, with 9 bases aligning to TRBD2. Germline V gene sequence: CDR1 SEHNR, CDR2 FQNEAQ (reference sequence). This CDR3 comprises 15 residues. The trim removed 5 bases at V and 3 bases at J, leaving 6 bases unmatched. CDR3 region: CASSRAGGWTDTQYF. The CDR3 DNA reads as TGTGCCAGCAGCCGAGCGGGGGGATGGACAGATACGCAGTATTTT.

The rearrangement links TRBV9 to TRBJ2-5; 10 bases are shared with TRBD1. In germline, CDR1 is SGDLS, CDR2 YYNGEE. The CDR3 contains 17 residues. The junction had 13 bases not matched to a gene; V was cut back by 4 bases and J by 4 bases. The CDR3: CASSQGRRQGALETQYF. CDR3 coding DNA: TGTGCCAGCAGCCAAGGACGTCGACAGGGGGCTTTAGAGACCCAGTACTTC. The complete variable domain, with remaining parts taken from reference TRBV9 and TRBJ2-5, reads DSGVTQTPKHLITATGQRVTLRCSPRSGDLSVYWYQQSLDQGLQFLIQYYNGEERAKGNILERFSAQQFPDLHSELNLSSLELGDSALYFCASSQGRRQGALETQYFGPGTRLLVL.

This clone was counted only a few times. V and J are TRBV9 and TRBJ1-1; 9 bases align to TRBD1. The CDR3 is 15 amino acids. Losses at the gene ends were 3 bases for V and 3 bases for J; bases not matched to a gene: 6. Germline V gene sequence: CDR1 SGDLS, CDR2 YYNGEE. CDR3 sequence: CASSESTGGYTEAFF. In DNA form, the CDR3 reads TGTGCCAGCAGCGAGTCGACAGGGGGTTACACTGAAGCTTTCTTT.

Many counts were recorded for this clone. This chain connects TRBV4-1 to TRBJ1-2; TRBD1 is a possible D gene (6 bases). Germline V lookup: CDR1 MGHRA, CDR2 YSYEKL. V was pared by 6 bases and J by 5 bases, with 19 bases between. CDR3 length: 15 residues. Written as DNA, the CDR3 is TGCGCCAGCAGAACCTATCCGTGGGGGCCGTATGGCTACACCTTC. Protein: CASRTYPWGPYGYTF.

The gene calls are TRBV7-9 and TRBJ2-1, with TRBD2 matching over 7 bases. Looked up from germline, CDR1 is SEHNR and CDR2 is FQNEAQ (reference sequence). This CDR3 region has 16 residues. Trimming took 1 base from V and 3 from J; bases not matched to a gene: 6. CDR3 region: CASSLGEGTFYNEQFF. The CDR3 bases are TGTGCCAGCAGCTTAGGGGAGGGAACTTTCTACAATGAGCAGTTCTTC.

This chain connects TRBV9 to TRBJ2-3; D possibly corresponds to TRBD2 (6 bases). This CDR3 is built from 15 residues. CDR1 SGDLS and CDR2 YYNGEE come from the germline V gene. Trimming removed 0 bases at V and 4 bases at J, with 12 bases between. The CDR3 DNA reads as TGTGCCAGCAGCGTAGGGTGGGGAGGCGCAGATACGCAGTATTTT. Its translation: CASSVGWGGADTQYF.

The rearrangement links TRBV4-1 to TRBJ2-7, with D maybe TRBD1 (6 bases). Germline CDR1 MGHRA, CDR2 YSYEKL. CDR3 length: 16 residues. V was pared by 0 bases and J by 2 bases, with 14 bases between. CDR3 sequence (DNA): TGCGCCAGCAGCCAAGAAGCCTGGACAGCCCCCTACGAGCAGTACTTC. Translating it yields CASSQEAWTAPYEQYF.

The chain has TRBV6-5 and TRBJ1-3; maybe TRBD1 (5 bases). Trimming removed 1 base from V and 1 base from J, with 8 bases in between. The CDR3 loop spans 15 amino acids. Germline V gene data show CDR1 as MNHEY and CDR2 as SVGAGI. DNA of the CDR3: TGTGCCAGCAGTTACTTGGGGCGGTCTGGAAACACCATATATTTT. It codes for CASSYLGRSGNTIYF.

The chain carries TRBV19 and TRBJ2-3; D possibly corresponds to TRBD2 (6 bases). V was cut by 2 bases and J by 2 bases, with 14 bases left in between. The CDR3 runs 16 residues. Germline V gives CDR1 LNHDA, CDR2 SQIVND (reference sequence). This chain's CDR3 is CASSINGREATDTQYF. The CDR3 nucleotides are TGTGCCAGTAGTATAAATGGTAGGGAGGCCACAGATACGCAGTATTTT.

V and J are TRBV19 and TRBJ2-5, with 7 nucleotides matching TRBD1. The CDR3 sequence is 15 residues long. Trimming removed 1 base from V and 3 bases from J; junction bases left unmatched: 5. Germline V CDR1 and CDR2: LNHDA, SQIVND (reference sequence). The CDR3 DNA follows: TGTGCCAGTAGTATAGGTACGACAGGGAAAGAGACCCAGTACTTC. Translated, it gives CASSIGTTGKETQYF.

To note about this clone: The CDR3 ends on some other residue instead of the conserved phenylalanine or tryptophan, so this is likely a read error. The chain uses TRBV18 and TRBJ1-1; D might be TRBD1 (5 bases). The CDR3 extends over 15 amino acids. V shed 6 bases and J shed 0 bases, with 14 bases lying between them. Germline CDR1 is KGHSH and CDR2 is LQKENI. The CDR3 DNA is TGTGCCAGCTCCCTCGGGGGGGGGATGAACACTGAAGCTTTCCTT. Translating it yields CASSLGGGMNTEAFL.

This clone was observed a handful of times. V usage is TRBV2 and J usage is TRBJ1-2; tentatively, D is TRBD1 (5 bases). From germline, CDR1 is SNHLY and CDR2 FYNNEI. The CDR3 runs 13 residues. V was cut by 3 bases and J by 8 bases, with 13 bases left in between. In DNA form, the CDR3 reads TGTGCCAGCAGTGATCGGGGGGTACGGGGCTACACCTTC. Translated, it gives CASSDRGVRGYTF.

The chain recombines TRBV7-9 with TRBJ1-6, with D perhaps matching TRBD1 (5 bases). The V end lost 5 bases, the J end lost 5 bases, and 13 bases lay between the germline ends. CDR1 is SEHNR and CDR2 is FQNEAQ in the germline V gene (reference sequence). This CDR3 spans 15 amino acids. The CDR3 here is CASSTGGRDNSPLHF. For the CDR3, the DNA is TGTGCCAGCAGCACCGGGGGGAGAGATAATTCACCCCTCCACTTT.

The CDR3, as DNA: TGTGCCAGCAGTTACACCTTAGCTAACTATGGCTACACCTTC. Residues: CASSYTLANYGYTF. The chain has TRBV6-5 and TRBJ1-2, with D unresolved. There are 14 residues in the CDR3. Germline CDR1 and CDR2: MNHEY and SVGAGI. Between the trimmed V and J ends, which lost 2 bases and 0 bases, there was a span of 7 bases.

V and J are TRBV5-1 and TRBJ1-2; a weak D match, TRBD1 (5 bases). The V end was cut by 0 bases, the J end by 1 base, with 16 bases between. The V gene's germline CDR1 is SGHRS and CDR2 YFSETQ. The CDR3 loop spans 17 amino acids. The CDR3 region is CASSLDTFGGGNYGYTF. In nucleotides, the CDR3 is TGCGCCAGCAGCTTGGATACCTTCGGGGGAGGTAACTATGGCTACACCTTC.